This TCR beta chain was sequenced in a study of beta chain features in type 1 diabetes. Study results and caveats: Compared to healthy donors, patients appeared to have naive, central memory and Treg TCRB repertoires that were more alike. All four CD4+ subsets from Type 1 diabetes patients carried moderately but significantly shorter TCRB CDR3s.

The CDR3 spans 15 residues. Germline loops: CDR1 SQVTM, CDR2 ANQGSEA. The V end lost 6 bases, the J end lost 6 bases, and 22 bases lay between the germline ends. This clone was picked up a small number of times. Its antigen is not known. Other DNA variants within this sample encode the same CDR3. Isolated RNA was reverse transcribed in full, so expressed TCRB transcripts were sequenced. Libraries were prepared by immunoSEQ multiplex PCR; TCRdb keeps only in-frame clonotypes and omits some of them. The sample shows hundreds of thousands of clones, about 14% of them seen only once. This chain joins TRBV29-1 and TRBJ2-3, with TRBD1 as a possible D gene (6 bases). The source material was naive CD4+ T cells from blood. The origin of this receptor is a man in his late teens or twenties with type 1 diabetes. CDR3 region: CSVDSTGRTGDTQYF. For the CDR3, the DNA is TGCAGCGTGGATTCTACAGGGCGCACAGGGGATACGCAGTATTTT.